This T cell receptor (beta chain) came from a study of blood T cell repertoires in COVID-19. For the study at large: From T cells, B-cell-depleted T cells, or PBMCs came the material, which was cDNA or gDNA.

TCRdb's copy holds only in-frame clones and misses some; the assay was immunoSEQ multiplex PCR. The repertoire includes 140,000 to 150,000 clones, around 81% of them detected once, and about 5% sits in the top ten. Source material: peripheral blood. The sequence came from a woman in her fifties or sixties with acute or convalescent COVID-19.

CDR3 nucleotides: TGTGCCAGCAGCCAAGATCTGACAGTTAATCAGCCCCAGCATTTT. This sequence encodes CASSQDLTVNQPQHF. J is TRBJ1-5 and V is TRBV3-1 (or the pseudogene TRBV3-2); tentative D call: TRBD1 (5 bases). Germline-derived CDR1 and CDR2 are LGHDT and YNNKEL (reference sequence). V lost 0 bases and J lost 4, with 10 bases in between. The CDR3 runs 15 residues.